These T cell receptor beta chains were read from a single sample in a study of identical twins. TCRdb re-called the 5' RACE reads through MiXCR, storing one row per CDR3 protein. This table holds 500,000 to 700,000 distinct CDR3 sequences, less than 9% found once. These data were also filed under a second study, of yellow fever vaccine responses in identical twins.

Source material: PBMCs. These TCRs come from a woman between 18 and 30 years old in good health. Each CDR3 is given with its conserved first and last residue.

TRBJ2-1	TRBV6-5	CASSYYRGNEQFF
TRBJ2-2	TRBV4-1	CASSRRTGETGELFF
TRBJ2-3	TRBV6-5	CASNLRGKQTDTQYF
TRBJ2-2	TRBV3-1	CASSHRGLGTGELFF
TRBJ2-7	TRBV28	CASNLRDRSYEQYF
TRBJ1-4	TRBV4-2	CASSQDKAATNEKLFF
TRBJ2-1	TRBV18	CASSPPKSIDEQFF
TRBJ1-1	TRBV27	CASSFSQNTEAFF
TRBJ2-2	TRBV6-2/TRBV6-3	CATDRGQGPGELFF
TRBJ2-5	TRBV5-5	CASNPGQLQETQYF
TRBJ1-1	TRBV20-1	CSARNRDRGKLNTEAFF
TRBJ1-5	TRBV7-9	CASSLDQGFGQPQHF
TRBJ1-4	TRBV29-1	CSVVQGLKEKLFF
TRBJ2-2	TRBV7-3	CASRGLTNTGELFF
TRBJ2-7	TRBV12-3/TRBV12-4	CASSLIYEQYF
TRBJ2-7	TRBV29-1	CSVEDGAEPSYEQYF
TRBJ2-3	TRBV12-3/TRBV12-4	CASSLGANTDTQYF